This T cell receptor (beta chain) was sequenced in a study of blood T cells in healthy people across ages. Study-level points and caveats: Roughly linear age-related decline in beta diversity appeared, significant by age approximately 43. The long-lived group displayed more naive CD4+ cells, plus higher diversity, than the aged donors did. It was not known whether donors were CMV positive (a possible confounder of expanded clonotype changes).

Sample-barcoded 5' priming and a J-beta primer mix drove a second PCR of about 6 to 12 cycles. One entry per CDR3 protein results from TCRdb running MiXCR on the 5' RACE reads. This table has fewer than 950,000 distinct CDR3 sequences, roughly 40% appearing once. Notes on this clonotype: Its antigen remains unidentified.

Every participating donor contributed about 10 milliliters of peripheral blood through a draw. The CDR3 spans 17 residues. The V gene's germline CDR1 is MNHNY and CDR2 SVGAGI (reference sequence). Trimming stripped 5 bases from V and 3 bases from J, with 20 bases between. The rearrangement uses TRBV6-6 and TRBJ1-5, with a tentative D call TRBD1 (5 bases). This receptor was obtained from a man aged 18-30 years in good health. Sequencing was done on a sample of blood. CDR3 coding DNA: TGTGCCAGCAGTCCCGGGACGGAAGAGCCCACCAATCAGCCCCAGCATTTT. This gives the protein CASSPGTEEPTNQPQHF.